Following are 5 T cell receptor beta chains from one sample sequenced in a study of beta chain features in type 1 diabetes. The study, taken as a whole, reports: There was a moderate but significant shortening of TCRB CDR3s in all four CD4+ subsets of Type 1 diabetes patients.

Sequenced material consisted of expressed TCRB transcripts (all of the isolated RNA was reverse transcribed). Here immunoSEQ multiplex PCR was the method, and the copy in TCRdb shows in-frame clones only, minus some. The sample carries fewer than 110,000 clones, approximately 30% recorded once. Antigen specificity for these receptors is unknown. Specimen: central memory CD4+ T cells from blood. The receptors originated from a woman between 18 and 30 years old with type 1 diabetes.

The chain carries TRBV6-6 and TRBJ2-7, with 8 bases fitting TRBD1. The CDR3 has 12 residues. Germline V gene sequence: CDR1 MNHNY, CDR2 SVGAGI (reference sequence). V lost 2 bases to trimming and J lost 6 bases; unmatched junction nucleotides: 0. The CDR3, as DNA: TGTGCCAGCAGTTACGGGACAGGCGAGCAGTACGTC. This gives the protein CASSYGTGEQYV.

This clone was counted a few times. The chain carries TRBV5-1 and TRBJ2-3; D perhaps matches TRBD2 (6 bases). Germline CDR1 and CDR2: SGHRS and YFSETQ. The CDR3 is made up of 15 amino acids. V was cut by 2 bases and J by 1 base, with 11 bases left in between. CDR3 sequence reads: CASSFLPSGTDTQYF. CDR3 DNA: TGCGCCAGCAGCTTTCTTCCTAGCGGCACAGATACGCAGTATTTT.

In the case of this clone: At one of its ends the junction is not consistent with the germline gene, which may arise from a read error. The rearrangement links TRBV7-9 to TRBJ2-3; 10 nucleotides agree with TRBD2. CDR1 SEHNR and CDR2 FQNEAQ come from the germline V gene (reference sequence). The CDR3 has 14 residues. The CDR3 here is CASTLAGGLDTQYF. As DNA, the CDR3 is TGTGCCAGCACCTTAGCGGGAGGATTAGATACGCAGTATTTT.

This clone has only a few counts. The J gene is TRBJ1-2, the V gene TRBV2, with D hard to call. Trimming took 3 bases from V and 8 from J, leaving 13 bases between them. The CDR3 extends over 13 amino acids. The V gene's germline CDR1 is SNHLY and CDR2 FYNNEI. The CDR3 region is CASSEGGVWGYTF. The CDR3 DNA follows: TGTGCCAGCAGTGAGGGCGGGGTGTGGGGCTACACCTTC.

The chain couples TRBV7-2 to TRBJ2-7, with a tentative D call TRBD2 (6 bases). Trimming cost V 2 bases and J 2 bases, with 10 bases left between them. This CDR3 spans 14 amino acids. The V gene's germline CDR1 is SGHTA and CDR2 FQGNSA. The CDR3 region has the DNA TGTGCCAGCAGCTTACCCCTAGCGCCCTACGAGCAGTACTTC. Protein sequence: CASSLPLAPYEQYF.